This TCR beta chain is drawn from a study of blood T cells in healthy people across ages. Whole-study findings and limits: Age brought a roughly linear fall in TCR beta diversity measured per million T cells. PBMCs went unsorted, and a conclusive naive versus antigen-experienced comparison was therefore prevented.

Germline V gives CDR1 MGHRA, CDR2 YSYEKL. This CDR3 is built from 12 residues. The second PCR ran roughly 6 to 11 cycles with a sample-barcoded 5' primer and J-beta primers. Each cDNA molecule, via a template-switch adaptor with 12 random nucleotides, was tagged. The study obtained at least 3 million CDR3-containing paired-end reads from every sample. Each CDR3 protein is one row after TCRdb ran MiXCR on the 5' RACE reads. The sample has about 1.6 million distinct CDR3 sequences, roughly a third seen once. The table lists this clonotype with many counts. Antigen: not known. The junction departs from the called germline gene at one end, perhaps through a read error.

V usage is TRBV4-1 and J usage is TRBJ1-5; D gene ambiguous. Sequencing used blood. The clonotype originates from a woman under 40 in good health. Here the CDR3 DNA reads TGTGCCAGCAGCCACCTTAATCAGCCCCAGCATTTT. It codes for CASSHLNQPQHF.